This T cell receptor beta chain was identified during a study of metastatic and nonmetastatic thyroid tumors. Study-level background: It was across blood and tumor or nodule tissue from malignant and benign thyroid patients that repertoires were compared. The study, taken as a whole, reports: Significantly higher TCR beta diversity was reportedly seen in malignant thyroid tumors than benign nodules, in blood and tumor.

CDR1 DFQATT and CDR2 SNEGSKA come from the germline V gene (reference sequence). The CDR3 runs to 14 residues. With 6 bases clipped from V and 0 bases from J, the junction kept 6 bases outside the gene matches. Regarding this clone: No antigen is known for it.

Per the authors' pipeline: For papillary thyroid cancer, a distant-metastasis classifier was constructed from CDR3 differences observed across clinicopathological groups. TCRdb re-processed the PCR reads through MiXCR. For this entry, the V and J calls and clone size follow TCRdb and not the study's own pipeline. The table includes fewer than 70,000 clones, roughly 29% detected once. The entire patient cohort was treatment-naive prior to thyroid surgery. This receptor was taken from a female donor with papillary thyroid cancer or a benign thyroid nodule (not recorded which). Some clones in this sample may be carry-over from other donors' samples. The rearrangement joins TRBV20-1 to TRBJ2-3; 7 nucleotides align to TRBD1. Sequences were obtained from blood. The CDR3: CSAETQGSTDTQYF. CDR3 coding DNA: TGCAGTGCCGAGACACAGGGGAGCACAGATACGCAGTATTTT.